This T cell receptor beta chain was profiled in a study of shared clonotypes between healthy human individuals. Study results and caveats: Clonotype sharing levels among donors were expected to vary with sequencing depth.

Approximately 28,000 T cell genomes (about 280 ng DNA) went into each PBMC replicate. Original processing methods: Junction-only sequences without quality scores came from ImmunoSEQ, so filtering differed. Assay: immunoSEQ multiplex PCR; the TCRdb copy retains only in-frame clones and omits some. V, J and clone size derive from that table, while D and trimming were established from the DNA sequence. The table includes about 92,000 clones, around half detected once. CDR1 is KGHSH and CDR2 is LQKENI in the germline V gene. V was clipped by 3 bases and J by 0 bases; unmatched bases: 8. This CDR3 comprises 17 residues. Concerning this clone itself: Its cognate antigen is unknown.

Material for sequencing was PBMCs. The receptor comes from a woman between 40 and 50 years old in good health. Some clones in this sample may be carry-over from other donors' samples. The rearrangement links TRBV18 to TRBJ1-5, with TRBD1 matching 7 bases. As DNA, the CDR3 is TGTGCCAGCTCACCCCTTCAGGGGGAGTATAGCAATCAGCCCCAGCATTTT. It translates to CASSPLQGEYSNQPQHF.